A single TCR beta chain is shown here with its context. J lost 0 bases, V lost 5 bases, and 11 bases had no gene match. This CDR3 is 17 amino acids long. The germline CDR1 and CDR2 sequences are SGHAT and FQNNGV. These data come from a study of OX40 agonist ivuxolimab in advanced cancers. Method: immunoSEQ multiplex PCR; TCRdb's copy keeps in-frame clones and lacks some. The sample records 53,000 or so clones, 70% to 85% being singletons. V usage is TRBV11-2 and J usage is TRBJ2-3; 7 nucleotides match TRBD2. This clonotype was obtained from an adult with an advanced solid tumor such as melanoma, head and neck, liver or kidney cancer. The starting material was CD4+ or CD8+ T cells sorted from blood, obtained in a trial of the OX40 agonist ivuxolimab. The CDR3 region is CASSLKRDQTSTDTQYF. Written as DNA, the CDR3 is TGTGCCAGCAGCCTCAAGCGGGACCAAACAAGCACAGATACGCAGTATTTT.